A single sample is the source of the 32 T cell receptor beta chains below, sequenced in a study of T cell responses to AZD1222 COVID-19 vaccine. Profiling relied on immunoSEQ multiplex PCR, and the TCRdb table lists in-frame clones only, not all of them. The data hold around 100,000 clones, with roughly 87% observed a single time. The sequenced sample was peripheral blood, obtained on day 0 of AZD1222 vaccination. Every receptor here comes from an adult in good health.

The V and J genes are TRBV6-5 and TRBJ2-3, with 7 bases fitting TRBD2. This CDR3 has 14 amino acids. J lost 1 base, V lost 4 bases, and 2 bases had no gene match. Germline values: CDR1 MNHEY, CDR2 SVGAGI. The DNA of the CDR3 is TGTGCCAGCAGTTTGGGACTACGCACAGATACGCAGTATTTT. Its translation is CASSLGLRTDTQYF.

A single count supports this clone. The chain is built from TRBV28 and TRBJ2-3; D is undetermined. Germline assignment: CDR1 MDHEN and CDR2 SYDVKM. V lost 6 bases and J lost 5, with 9 bases in between. The CDR3 has 12 residues. CDR3 nucleotides: TGTGCCAGCAGCTCCCGCCGAGATACGCAGTATTTT. It codes for CASSSRRDTQYF.

Sample share makes this clone medium-sized. This CDR3 is CATQGVSDTGELFF. CDR3 nucleotides: TGTGCCACCCAGGGGGTTAGCGACACCGGGGAGCTGTTTTTT. The chain combines TRBV19 with TRBJ2-2; TRBD1 agrees at 7 bases. Germline CDR1 is LNHDA and CDR2 is SQIVND (reference sequence). V dropped 10 bases and J dropped 3; count of bases not matched to a gene: 8. CDR3 length: 14 amino acids.

The J gene is TRBJ2-6, the V gene TRBV6-5, with D unclear. V dropped 10 bases and J dropped 0 bases, with 7 bases sitting between them. The CDR3 has 13 amino acids. Germline loops: CDR1 MNHEY, CDR2 SVGAGI. The CDR3 nucleotides are TGTGCCATTCCGAGCTCTGGGGCCAACGTCCTGACTTTC. Protein product: CAIPSSGANVLTF.

This clone was counted a few times. The V and J genes are TRBV29-1 and TRBJ2-7, with D possibly being TRBD1 (5 bases). V gave up 0 bases and J gave up 6 bases, with 15 bases separating them. The germline gives CDR1 SQVTM, CDR2 ANQGSEA. This CDR3 has 14 residues. The DNA for the CDR3 is TGCAGCGTTGAAGATCAGGCAGGGCTCTCCGAGCAGTACTTC. Amino acid sequence: CSVEDQAGLSEQYF.

A single count supports this clone. The chain joins TRBV19 to TRBJ2-2; D unclear. V was shortened by 11 bases and J by 4 bases, with 8 bases between the two germline ends. This CDR3 contains 11 residues. In germline, CDR1 is LNHDA, CDR2 SQIVND (reference sequence). This CDR3 is CAGGATGELFF. The CDR3, as DNA: TGTGCCGGCGGAGCCACCGGGGAGCTGTTTTTT.

This clone has a count of ten or more. This chain joins TRBV10-1 and TRBJ2-2; D uncertain. The CDR3 loop spans 16 amino acids. The germline gives CDR1 WNHNN, CDR2 SYGVQD (reference sequence). The V end was cut by 2 bases, the J end by 0 bases, with 10 bases between. Here the CDR3 DNA reads TGCGCCAGCAGTGAGCCCGCAAGCACGAACACCGGGGAGCTGTTTTTT. Translating gives CASSEPASTNTGELFF.

V is TRBV30 and J is TRBJ1-1; unclear D gene. Germline CDR1 is GTSNPN and CDR2 is SVGIG (reference sequence). The CDR3 is 12 residues long. V gave up 5 bases and J gave up 3 bases, with 10 bases separating them. CDR3 DNA: TGTGCCTGGCACCGGGATTACACTGAAGCTTTCTTT. This encodes CAWHRDYTEAFF.

This clone was seen once. The V gene is TRBV5-1, the J gene TRBJ2-7, with a weak D call TRBD1 (5 bases). Looked up from germline, CDR1 is SGHRS and CDR2 is YFSETQ. V was cut by 0 bases and J by 3 bases, with 10 bases left in between. The CDR3 length is 14 residues. The CDR3 here is CASSLVGQFYEQYF. The DNA for the CDR3 is TGCGCCAGCAGCTTGGTAGGACAATTCTACGAGCAGTACTTC.

Only a few counts were recorded for this clone. The chain uses TRBV7-6 and TRBJ2-2, with 8 bases matching TRBD2. This CDR3 spans 16 amino acids. J was trimmed by 6 bases and V by 2 bases; bases with no gene match: 8. The germline gives CDR1 SGHVS, CDR2 FNYEAQ. Written as DNA, the CDR3 is TGTGCCAGCAGCTTAATGAGCGGGAGTAGAGCCGGGGAGCTGTTTTTT. Its protein product is CASSLMSGSRAGELFF.

The chain links TRBV5-6 to TRBJ2-5, with D uncertain. The CDR3 consists of 11 residues. Germline assignment: CDR1 SGHDT and CDR2 YYEEEE. Between the trimmed V and J ends, which lost 2 bases and 3 bases, there was a span of 2 bases. For the CDR3, the DNA is TGTGCCAGCAGCTTCGAAGAGACCCAGTACTTC. Residues: CASSFEETQYF.

The chain couples TRBV27 to TRBJ1-1; 10 nucleotides line up with TRBD1. Germline CDR1 and CDR2: MNHEY and SMNVEV (reference sequence). With 4 bases clipped from V and 6 bases from J, the junction kept 14 bases outside the gene matches. The CDR3 contains 17 residues. CDR3 DNA: TGTGCCAGCAGTTCGCAAATTTACCGGGACAGGGGCGCTGAAGCTTTCTTT. Residues: CASSSQIYRDRGAEAFF.

V gene TRBV2 combines with J gene TRBJ1-5; D gene unclear. CDR1 SNHLY and CDR2 FYNNEI come from the germline V gene. The CDR3 is made up of 14 amino acids. The V gene lost 4 bases and the J gene lost 1 base, with 8 bases spanning the gap. CDR3 loop: CASSVEQSNQPQHF. The DNA of the CDR3 is TGTGCCAGCAGTGTCGAACAGAGCAATCAGCCCCAGCATTTT.

The rearrangement joins TRBV19 to TRBJ2-1; no reliable D call. Trimming pared 10 bases from V and 8 bases from J, leaving 21 bases between. CDR1 and CDR2 (germline): LNHDA, SQIVND (reference sequence). The CDR3 is made up of 14 amino acids. As DNA, the CDR3 is TGTGCCACTTCCAGAAGTGTAGGTGGCTATGAGCAGTTCTTC. The encoded protein is CATSRSVGGYEQFF.

This clone has a single count. The chain employs TRBV6-6 and TRBJ1-1; D not certain. The length of the CDR3 is 13 residues. The V end was cut by 4 bases, the J end by 1 base, with 7 bases between. Germline-derived CDR1 and CDR2 are MNHNY and SVGAGI (reference sequence). For the CDR3, the DNA is TGTGCCAGCAGTTTTCCTGCGAACACTGAAGCTTTCTTT. Its translation is CASSFPANTEAFF.

The chain combines TRBV11-2 with TRBJ1-4; D remains ambiguous. This CDR3 has 13 amino acids. V was shortened by 6 bases and J by 0 bases, with 5 bases between the two germline ends. CDR1 and CDR2 from the germline V gene are SGHAT and FQNNGV. DNA for the CDR3: TGTGCCAGCAGGCGGGCAACTAATGAAAAACTGTTTTTT. Translation: CASRRATNEKLFF.

This sequence joins TRBV28 and TRBJ2-1; 9 bases match TRBD1. CDR1 and CDR2 from the germline V gene are MDHEN and SYDVKM. CDR3 length: 16 amino acids. The junction had 8 bases not matched to a gene; V was cut back by 5 bases and J by 3 bases. The CDR3 bases are TGTGCCAGCAGTCGCCGACAGGGGGTTCACTACAATGAGCAGTTCTTC. Translation gives CASSRRQGVHYNEQFF.

The chain has TRBV28 and TRBJ2-7; D may be TRBD1 (6 bases). Trimming took off 4 bases at V and 6 bases at J, with 19 bases between the two ends. This CDR3 comprises 15 residues. Germline values: CDR1 MDHEN, CDR2 SYDVKM. This CDR3 reads CASSSTRRGSLEQYF. The CDR3 DNA reads as TGTGCCAGCAGTTCTACTCGCAGGGGATCCCTCGAGCAGTACTTC.

V and J are TRBV19 and TRBJ1-5; maybe TRBD1 (6 bases). Trimming stripped 3 bases from V and 3 bases from J, with 18 bases between. Germline assignment: CDR1 LNHDA and CDR2 SQIVND (reference sequence). The CDR3 spans 17 residues. CDR3 loop: CASSILVWGAANQPQHF. In DNA form, the CDR3 reads TGTGCCAGTAGTATTTTGGTTTGGGGGGCAGCCAATCAGCCCCAGCATTTT.

This clone was seen only a few times. The chain recombines TRBV20-1 with TRBJ2-1, with a weak D call TRBD2 (6 bases). The V gene's germline CDR1 is DFQATT and CDR2 SNEGSKA (reference sequence). The V end lost 3 bases, the J end lost 3 bases, and 12 bases lay between the germline ends. This CDR3 has 14 residues. CDR3 DNA: TGCAGTGCTAGTTTCGGGGGAGACTACAATGAGCAGTTCTTC. This gives the protein CSASFGGDYNEQFF.

This rearrangement joins TRBV18 to TRBJ1-2; no clear D gene. Germline CDR1 and CDR2: KGHSH and LQKENI. V was pared by 3 bases and J by 4 bases, with 12 bases between. The CDR3 length is 14 residues. CDR3 nucleotide sequence: TGTGCCAGCTCACCCATGCGGGAGAGCTATGGCTACACCTTC. Protein product: CASSPMRESYGYTF. The entire variable domain, with the rest obtained from reference TRBV18 and TRBJ1-2, is as follows: NAGVMQNPRHLVRRRGQEARLRCSPMKGHSHVYWYRQLPEEGLKFMVYLQKENIIDESGMPKERFSAEFPKEGPSILRIQQVVRGDSAAYFCASSPMRESYGYTFGSGTRLTVV.

This CDR3 reads CASSESVLAGVYEQYF. The CDR3, as DNA: TGCGCCAGCAGTGAGTCTGTCCTAGCGGGGGTTTACGAGCAGTACTTC. The chain couples TRBV10-1 to TRBJ2-7; TRBD2 matches at 10 bases. Germline V gives CDR1 WNHNN, CDR2 SYGVQD (reference sequence). This CDR3 region has 16 residues. J gave up 4 bases and V 0 bases, and 6 bases lay outside the gene matches.

The chain is built from TRBV5-1 and TRBJ2-5; the match to TRBD2 covers 13 bases. Germline V gives CDR1 SGHRS, CDR2 YFSETQ. The V gene end was trimmed by 2 bases and the J gene end by 4 bases; junction bases not matched to a gene: 8. This CDR3 spans 17 amino acids. The CDR3 region is CASSFLPGLAGRETQYF. The CDR3 DNA is TGCGCCAGCAGCTTTCTTCCGGGACTAGCGGGGAGAGAGACCCAGTACTTC.

This chain links TRBV10-2 with TRBJ1-6; 7 nucleotides agree with TRBD1. Germline lookup yields CDR1 WSHSY and CDR2 SAAADI. Trimming took 0 bases from V and 9 from J; bases not matched to a gene: 2. The CDR3 is 14 amino acids. The CDR3 is CASSESRTGSPLHF. CDR3 nucleotides: TGCGCCAGCAGTGAGTCTAGGACAGGTTCACCCCTCCACTTT.

This chain links TRBV19 with TRBJ2-7; D remains ambiguous. V shed 1 base and J shed 3 bases, with 13 bases lying between them. The CDR3 totals 15 residues. In germline, CDR1 is LNHDA, CDR2 SQIVND (reference sequence). In nucleotides, the CDR3 is TGTGCCAGTAGTATAGGTTACGGCGGAGACTACGAGCAGTACTTC. Residues: CASSIGYGGDYEQYF.

The chain combines TRBV19 with TRBJ1-5; 9 nucleotides agree with TRBD1. The CDR3 length is 14 residues. Germline CDR1 reads LNHDA; CDR2 reads SQIVND (reference sequence). The ends lost 8 bases at V and 5 bases at J; junction bases unmatched: 7. CDR3 sequence reads: CASRRDRDDQPQHF. The CDR3 DNA sequence: TGTGCCAGTCGTCGGGACAGGGATGATCAGCCCCAGCATTTT.

The V gene is TRBV7-8, the J gene TRBJ1-1; TRBD1 matches 7 bases. Germline trimming cut 1 base from V and 6 bases from J; bases unmatched to any gene: 8. CDR1 and CDR2 (germline): SGHVS, FQNEAQ. The CDR3 length is 15 residues. The CDR3 DNA reads as TGTGCCAGCAGCTTAGTTAAGACAGGGAATGCTGAAGCTTTCTTT. Translated: CASSLVKTGNAEAFF. Full variable domain (rest looked up from reference TRBV7-8 and TRBJ1-1): GAGVSQSPRYKVAKRGQDVALRCDPISGHVSLFWYQQALGQGPEFLTYFQNEAQLDKSGLPSDRFFAERPEGSVSTLKIQRTQQEDSAVYLCASSLVKTGNAEAFFGQGTRLTVV.

This chain uses TRBV15 with TRBJ2-5; D unresolved. The CDR3 is made up of 14 amino acids. The V gene's germline CDR1 is LNHNV and CDR2 YYDKDF (reference sequence). Trimming left V 1 base short and J 5 bases short, with 11 bases between. The CDR3 sequence: CATSRVQLAETQYF. In DNA, the CDR3 is TGTGCCACCAGCAGAGTACAGCTCGCGGAGACCCAGTACTTC.

The table lists this clone with a few counts. This rearrangement joins TRBV30 to TRBJ2-7; the match to TRBD2 covers 13 bases. Germline V gene lookup returns CDR1 GTSNPN and CDR2 SVGIG (reference sequence). Trimming removed 3 bases from V and 9 bases from J; junction bases left unmatched: 8. This CDR3 region has 14 residues. The CDR3 protein is CAWSRTSGSGGQYF. Written as DNA, the CDR3 is TGTGCCTGGAGCCGGACTAGCGGGAGTGGTGGGCAGTACTTC.

The genes are TRBV30 and TRBJ2-7, with D maybe TRBD2 (5 bases). V was cut by 8 bases and J by 0 bases, with 11 bases left in between. The CDR3 covers 12 residues. In germline, CDR1 is GTSNPN, CDR2 SVGIG (reference sequence). The CDR3 DNA sequence: TGTGCCATCGGACTTTTCTCCTACGAGCAGTACTTC. Its protein is CAIGLFSYEQYF.

This clone was seen a single time. This chain links TRBV4-1 with TRBJ1-2, with D perhaps TRBD1 (5 bases). This CDR3 comprises 17 residues. V lost 0 bases and J 4 bases, leaving 18 bases between the germline ends. Germline values: CDR1 MGHRA, CDR2 YSYEKL. The CDR3 DNA follows: TGCGCCAGCAGCCAAGATTTGACGGGCAAGAGGGGCTATGGCTACACCTTC. Its translation is CASSQDLTGKRGYGYTF.

CDR3 residues: CASSAEPTNEKLFF. CDR3 bases: TGTGCCAGCAGCGCCGAACCTACTAATGAAAAACTGTTTTTT. The chain is built from TRBV9 and TRBJ1-4, with D unresolved. Germline V gives CDR1 SGDLS, CDR2 YYNGEE. CDR3 length equals 14 residues. V was shortened by 3 bases and J by 2 bases, with 8 bases between the two germline ends. The full variable domain, its missing parts supplied by reference TRBV9 and TRBJ1-4, is DSGVTQTPKHLITATGQRVTLRCSPRSGDLSVYWYQQSLDQGLQFLIQYYNGEERAKGNILERFSAQQFPDLHSELNLSSLELGDSALYFCASSAEPTNEKLFFGSGTQLSVL.